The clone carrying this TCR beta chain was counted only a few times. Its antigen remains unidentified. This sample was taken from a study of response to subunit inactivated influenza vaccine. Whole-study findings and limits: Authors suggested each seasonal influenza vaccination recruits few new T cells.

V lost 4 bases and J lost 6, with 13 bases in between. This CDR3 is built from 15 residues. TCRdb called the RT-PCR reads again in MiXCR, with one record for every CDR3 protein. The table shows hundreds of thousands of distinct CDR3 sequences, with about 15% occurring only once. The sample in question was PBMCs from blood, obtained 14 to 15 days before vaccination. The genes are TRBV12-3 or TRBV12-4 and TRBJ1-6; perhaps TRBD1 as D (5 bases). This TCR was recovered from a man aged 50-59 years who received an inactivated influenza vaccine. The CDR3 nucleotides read TGTGCCAGCAGTTATATCCCGGGGACTAATTCACCCCTCCACTTT. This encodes CASSYIPGTNSPLHF.